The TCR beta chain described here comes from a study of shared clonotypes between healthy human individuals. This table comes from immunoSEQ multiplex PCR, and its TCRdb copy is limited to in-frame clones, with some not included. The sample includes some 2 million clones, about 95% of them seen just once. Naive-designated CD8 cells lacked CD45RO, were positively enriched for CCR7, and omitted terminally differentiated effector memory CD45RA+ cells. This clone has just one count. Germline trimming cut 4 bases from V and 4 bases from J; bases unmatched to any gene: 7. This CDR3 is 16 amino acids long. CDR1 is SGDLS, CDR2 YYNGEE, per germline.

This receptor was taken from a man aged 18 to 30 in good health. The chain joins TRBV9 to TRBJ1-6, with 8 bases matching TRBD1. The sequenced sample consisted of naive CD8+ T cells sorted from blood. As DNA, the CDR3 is TGTGCCAGCAGCCCCCCGGGACAGGCGTATAATTCACCCCTCCACTTT. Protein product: CASSPPGQAYNSPLHF.